Listed below are T cell receptor beta chains from one sample, sequenced in a study of T cell repertoires in cytomegalovirus infection. A single record per CDR3 protein comes from TCRdb applying MiXCR to the reads. Here the sample spans 300,000 or so distinct CDR3 sequences, 25% being singletons. These receptors' antigens are unknown. The sample here was cultured PBMCs, taken from culture after CMV antigen stimulation. All receptors derive from a human donor in good health (CMV status not recorded). Some clones in this sample may be carry-over from other donors' samples. CDR3s include the opening cysteine and the closing phenylalanine or tryptophan. D genes are given only for firm matches. Clone size, where shown, is once, few, many, or a class for clones that have expanded.

clone_size d_call j_call cdr3_length v_call cdr3_nt cdr3_aa
- - TRBJ1-2 13 TRBV12-3/TRBV12-4 TGTGCCAGCAGTTTCCGGACAGCTAATGGCTACACCTTC CASSFRTANGYTF
- - TRBJ1-4 13 TRBV25-1 TGTGCCAGTTGGGACACATCCTCCGGAAAACTGTTTTTT CASWDTSSGKLFF
many - TRBJ2-2 15 TRBV7-6 TGTGCCAGCAGCTTAGTCAGGGGATCCACCGGGGAGCTGTTTTTT CASSLVRGSTGELFF
few - TRBJ2-2 15 TRBV6-6 TGTGCCAGCAGTTACTTGAGGGGTGTTGACCGGGAGCTGTTTTTT CASSYLRGVDRELFF
- TRBD2 TRBJ2-1 16 TRBV7-4 TGTGCCAGCAACCTAGGGGACTACCAGCACTACAATGAGCAGTTCTTC CASNLGDYQHYNEQFF
- - TRBJ1-6 14 TRBV18 TGTGCCAGCTCCACAGTCCCAGGGGATTCACCCCTCCACTTT CASSTVPGDSPLHF
- TRBD2 TRBJ2-3 16 TRBV12-3/TRBV12-4 TGTGCCAGCAGTTTTTGGGCTAGCGGAGGCCGGGATACGCAGTATTTT CASSFWASGGRDTQYF
- - TRBJ2-1 13 TRBV11-2 TGTGCCAGCAGCTTAACCGGACGAAGAGAGCAGTTCTTC CASSLTGRREQFF
- - TRBJ1-1 14 TRBV7-2 TGTGCCAGCAGCTTAGTGTCAGCGGCCGGCACTCCTTTCTTT CASSLVSAAGTPFF
many - TRBJ1-2 13 TRBV6-1 TGTGCCAGCAGACCTTGGGTAACTGATGGCTACACCTTC CASRPWVTDGYTF
few - TRBJ2-7 15 TRBV6-1 TGTGCCAGCAGTGACGGGGCGACGAGCTCCTACGAGCAGTACTTC CASSDGATSSYEQYF
- - TRBJ2-7 12 TRBV10-3 TGTGCCATCAGTGAGGACTTCTACGAGCAGTACTTC CAISEDFYEQYF